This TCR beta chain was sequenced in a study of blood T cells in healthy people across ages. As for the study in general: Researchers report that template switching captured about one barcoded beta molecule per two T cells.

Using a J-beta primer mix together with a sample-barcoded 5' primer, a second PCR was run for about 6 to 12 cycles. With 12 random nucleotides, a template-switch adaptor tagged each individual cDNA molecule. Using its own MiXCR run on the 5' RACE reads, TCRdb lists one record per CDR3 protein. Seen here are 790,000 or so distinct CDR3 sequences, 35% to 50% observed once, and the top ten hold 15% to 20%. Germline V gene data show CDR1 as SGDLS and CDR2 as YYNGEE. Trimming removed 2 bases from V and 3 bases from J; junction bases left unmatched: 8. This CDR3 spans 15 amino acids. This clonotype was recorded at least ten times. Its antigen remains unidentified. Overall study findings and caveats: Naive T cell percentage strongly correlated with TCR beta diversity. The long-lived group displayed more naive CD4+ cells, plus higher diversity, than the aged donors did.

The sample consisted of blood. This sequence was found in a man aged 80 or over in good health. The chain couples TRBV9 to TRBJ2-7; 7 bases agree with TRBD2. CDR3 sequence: CASSVSGTTSYEQYF. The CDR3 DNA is TGTGCCAGCAGCGTTTCTGGGACTACGAGCTACGAGCAGTACTTC.